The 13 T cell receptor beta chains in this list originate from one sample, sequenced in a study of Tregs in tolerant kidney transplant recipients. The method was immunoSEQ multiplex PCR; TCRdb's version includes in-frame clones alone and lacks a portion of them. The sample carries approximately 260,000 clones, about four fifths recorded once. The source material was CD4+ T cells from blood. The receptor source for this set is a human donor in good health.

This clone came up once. CDR3 coding DNA: TGCGCCAGCACCCCGACAGGAGCTTCCTATGGCTACACCTTC. Protein sequence: CASTPTGASYGYTF. The chain links TRBV5-1 to TRBJ1-2; maybe TRBD1 (6 bases). This CDR3 region has 14 residues. CDR1 SGHRS and CDR2 YFSETQ come from the germline V gene. V lost 6 bases and J lost 4, with 16 bases in between.

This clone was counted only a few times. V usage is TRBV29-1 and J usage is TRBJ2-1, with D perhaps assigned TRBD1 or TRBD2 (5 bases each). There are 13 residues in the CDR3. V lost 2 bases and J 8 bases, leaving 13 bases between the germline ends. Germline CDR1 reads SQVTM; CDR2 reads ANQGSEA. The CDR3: CSVETAGAYEQFF. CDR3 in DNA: TGCAGCGTTGAAACCGCCGGGGCTTATGAGCAGTTCTTC.

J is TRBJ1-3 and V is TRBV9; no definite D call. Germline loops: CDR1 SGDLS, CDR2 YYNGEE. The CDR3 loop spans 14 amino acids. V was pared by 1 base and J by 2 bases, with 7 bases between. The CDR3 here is CASSVMSTGNTIYF. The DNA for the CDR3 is TGTGCCAGCAGCGTAATGTCAACTGGAAACACCATATATTTT.

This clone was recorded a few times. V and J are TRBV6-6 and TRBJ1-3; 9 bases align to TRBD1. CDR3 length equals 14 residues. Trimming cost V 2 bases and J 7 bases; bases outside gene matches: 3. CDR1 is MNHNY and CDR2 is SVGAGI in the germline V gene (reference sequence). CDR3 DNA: TGTGCCAGCAGTTACCGGGACAGGGTGAACACCATATATTTT. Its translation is CASSYRDRVNTIYF.

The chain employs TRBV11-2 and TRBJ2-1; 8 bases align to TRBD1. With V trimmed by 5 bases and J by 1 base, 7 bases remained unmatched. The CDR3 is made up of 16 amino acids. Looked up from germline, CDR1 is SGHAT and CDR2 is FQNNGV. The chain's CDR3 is CASSQWTGSSYNEQFF. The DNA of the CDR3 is TGTGCCAGCAGCCAATGGACAGGGTCGTCCTACAATGAGCAGTTCTTC. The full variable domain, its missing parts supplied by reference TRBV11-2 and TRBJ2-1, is EAGVAQSPRYKIIEKRQSVAFWCNPISGHATLYWYQQILGQGPKLLIQFQNNGVVDDSQLPKDRFSAERLKGVDSTLKIQPAKLEDSAVYLCASSQWTGSSYNEQFFGPGTRLTVL.

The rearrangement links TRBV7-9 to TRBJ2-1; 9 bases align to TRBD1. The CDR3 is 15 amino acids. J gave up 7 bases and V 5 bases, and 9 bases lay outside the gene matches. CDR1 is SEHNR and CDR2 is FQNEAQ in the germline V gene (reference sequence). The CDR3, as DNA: TGTGCCAGCAGCCGAGACAGGGGGGCAAGGAATGAGCAGTTCTTC. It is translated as CASSRDRGARNEQFF.

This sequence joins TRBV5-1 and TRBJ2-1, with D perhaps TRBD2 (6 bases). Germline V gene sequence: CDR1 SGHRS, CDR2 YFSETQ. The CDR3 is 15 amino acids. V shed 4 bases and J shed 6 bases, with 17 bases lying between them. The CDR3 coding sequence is TGCGCCAGCAGCGTAAATGGGAGGACACTCAATGAGCAGTTCTTC. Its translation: CASSVNGRTLNEQFF.

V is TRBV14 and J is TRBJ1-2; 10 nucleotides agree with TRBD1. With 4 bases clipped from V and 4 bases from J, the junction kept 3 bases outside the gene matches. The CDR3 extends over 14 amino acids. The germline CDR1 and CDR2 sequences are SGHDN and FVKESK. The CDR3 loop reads CASSPRTGGYGYTF. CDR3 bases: TGTGCCAGCAGCCCTAGGACAGGGGGCTATGGCTACACCTTC.

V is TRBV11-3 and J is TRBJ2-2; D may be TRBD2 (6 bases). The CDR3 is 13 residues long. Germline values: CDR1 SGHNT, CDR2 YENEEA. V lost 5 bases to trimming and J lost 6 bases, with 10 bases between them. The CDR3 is CASSLSGAGELFF. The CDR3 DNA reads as TGTGCCAGCAGCCTTAGCGGCGCCGGGGAGCTGTTTTTT.

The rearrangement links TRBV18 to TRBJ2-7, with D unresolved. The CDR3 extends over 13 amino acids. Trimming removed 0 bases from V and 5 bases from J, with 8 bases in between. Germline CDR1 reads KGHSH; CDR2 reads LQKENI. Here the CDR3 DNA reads TGTGCCAGCTCACCACCGGGTGGCGACGAGCAGTACTTC. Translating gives CASSPPGGDEQYF.

The CDR3 DNA follows: TGTGCCAGCAGTGTAAGCGGGAGGGAAATGAATGAGCAGTTCTTC. Its protein product is CASSVSGREMNEQFF. The J gene is TRBJ2-1, the V gene TRBV25-1; 10 nucleotides line up with TRBD2. The length of the CDR3 is 15 residues. The germline V gene encodes CDR1 MGHDK and CDR2 SYGVNS. Trimming at V came to 4 bases and at J to 7 bases, leaving 7 bases not matched to a gene. Together with reference TRBV25-1 and TRBJ2-1, the CDR3 gives the full variable domain: EADIYQTPRYLVIGTGKKITLECSQTMGHDKMYWYQQDPGMELHLIHYSYGVNSTEKGDLSSESTVSRIRTEHFPLTLESARPSHTSQYLCASSVSGREMNEQFFGPGTRLTVL.

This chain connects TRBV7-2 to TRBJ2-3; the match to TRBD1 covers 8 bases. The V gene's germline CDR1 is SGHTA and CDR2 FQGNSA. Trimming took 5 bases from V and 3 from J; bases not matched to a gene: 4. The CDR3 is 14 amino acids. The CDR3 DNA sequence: TGTGCCAGCAGCCGCGACAGGGGTACAGATACGCAGTATTTT. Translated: CASSRDRGTDTQYF.

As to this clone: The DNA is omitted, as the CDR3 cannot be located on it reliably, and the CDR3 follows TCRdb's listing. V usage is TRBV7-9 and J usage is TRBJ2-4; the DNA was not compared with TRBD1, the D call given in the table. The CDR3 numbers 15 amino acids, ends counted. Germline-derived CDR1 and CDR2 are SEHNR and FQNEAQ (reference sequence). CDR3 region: CASSPLFGQENIQYF.